Listed here are 26 T cell receptor beta chains from one sample, sequenced in a study of blood T cell repertoires in COVID-19. Libraries were prepared by immunoSEQ multiplex PCR; TCRdb keeps only in-frame clonotypes and omits some of them. The sample gives approximately 96,000 clones, roughly 90% of which show up once; 1.5% to 2% is in the top ten. Input material: peripheral blood. Receptors originate from a man in his sixties with acute or convalescent COVID-19.

The rearrangement uses TRBV6-2 or TRBV6-3 and TRBJ2-7; D is unclear. Trimming took off 7 bases at V and 2 bases at J, with 21 bases between the two ends. Germline-derived CDR1 and CDR2 are MNHEY and SVGEGT. CDR3 length: 16 residues. Written as DNA, the CDR3 is TGTGCCAGCACCCCCTCAGACGGGTCCTTTACCTACGAGCAGTACTTC. Encoded protein: CASTPSDGSFTYEQYF.

This chain links TRBV21-1 with TRBJ1-6; TRBD1 reflects the table's D call only, with no check against the DNA. TRBV21-1 is flagged as a pseudogene. CDR3 length: 16 residues. In DNA, the CDR3 is TGTGCCAGCAGCTCAAAAAAGGGACATCGGAATTCACCCCTCCACTTT. Encoded protein: CASSSKKGHRNSPLHF.

The rearrangement joins TRBV11-2 to TRBJ2-5; weak D call: TRBD1 (5 bases). V lost 4 bases and J 7 bases, leaving 16 bases between the germline ends. This CDR3 is 14 amino acids long. Germline-derived CDR1 and CDR2 are SGHAT and FQNNGV. CDR3 coding DNA: TGTGCCAGCAGCTCACGGACGGATAGGGGGACCCAGTACTTC. Encoded protein: CASSSRTDRGTQYF.

CDR3 DNA: TGTGCCAGCAGCGTAGCGGGGACTAGCGGGAGCAGCTCCTACAATGAGCAGTTCTTC. Its protein product is CASSVAGTSGSSSYNEQFF. The chain combines TRBV9 with TRBJ2-1; 14 nucleotides match TRBD2. CDR3 length: 19 residues. Per the germline V gene, CDR1 is SGDLS and CDR2 is YYNGEE. V dropped 0 bases and J dropped 0; count of bases not matched to a gene: 5.

This chain links TRBV4-2 with TRBJ1-4; 7 bases fit TRBD1. The germline V gene encodes CDR1 LGHNA and CDR2 YNFKEQ. This CDR3 contains 16 residues. V shed 4 bases and J 10 bases; nucleotides not matched to a gene: 15. The CDR3 nucleotides are TGTGCCAGCAGCCCAGGGAGCGGTTTCCCAGGGGGAAAACTGTTTTTT. Protein product: CASSPGSGFPGGKLFF.

This chain links TRBV4-2 with TRBJ2-7, with D perhaps matching TRBD2 (6 bases). Trimming removed 0 bases from V and 0 bases from J, with 9 bases in between. In germline, CDR1 is LGHNA, CDR2 YNFKEQ. CDR3 size: 15 residues. The CDR3 DNA reads TGTGCCAGCAGCCAAGATCCCGGGAGCTCCTACGAGCAGTACTTC. Amino acids: CASSQDPGSSYEQYF.

The chain uses TRBV12-3 or TRBV12-4 and TRBJ2-1; TRBD1 might be the D (6 bases). Trimming cost V 3 bases and J 9 bases, with 12 bases left between them. This CDR3 has 13 residues. The CDR3 DNA reads as TGTGCCAGCAGTTTGCAGGGGATCAGTGAGCAGTTCTTC. Encoded protein: CASSLQGISEQFF.

This sequence joins TRBV7-2 and TRBJ2-7, with TRBD1 as a possible D gene (5 bases). The CDR3 runs 16 residues. V gave up 5 bases and J gave up 1 base, with 18 bases separating them. Germline V gene lookup returns CDR1 SGHTA and CDR2 FQGNSA. Here the CDR3 DNA reads TGTGCCAGCAGCCCGCTGGGGCAGGTCGGATCCTACGAGCAGTACTTC. This encodes CASSPLGQVGSYEQYF. The full variable domain, completed using reference TRBV7-2 and TRBJ2-7, is GAGVSQSPSNKVTEKGKDVELRCDPISGHTALYWYRQSLGQGLEFLIYFQGNSAPDKSGLPSDRFSAERTGGSVSTLTIQRTQQEDSAVYLCASSPLGQVGSYEQYFGPGTRLTVT.

J is TRBJ2-5 and V is TRBV11-2; 10 nucleotides line up with TRBD2. CDR3 length: 15 amino acids. Unmatched junction bases numbered 5, after V lost 5 bases and J lost 2 bases. Germline CDR1 SGHAT, CDR2 FQNNGV. The CDR3 spells CASSLSTSGQETQYF. The CDR3 coding sequence is TGTGCCAGCAGCCTCTCGACTAGCGGGCAAGAGACCCAGTACTTC.

The rearrangement links TRBV6-5 to TRBJ2-2; D is unresolved. CDR1 is MNHEY and CDR2 is SVGAGI in the germline V gene. This CDR3 has 12 amino acids. Trimming pared 5 bases from V and 4 bases from J, leaving 5 bases between. The CDR3, as DNA: TGTGCCAGCAGTCGGTCCACCGGGGAGCTGTTTTTT. It specifies CASSRSTGELFF.

The chain uses TRBV9 and TRBJ2-1, with 11 positions matching TRBD2. This CDR3 is 16 amino acids long. With 4 bases clipped from V and 4 bases from J, the junction kept 7 bases outside the gene matches. Per germline, CDR1 SGDLS and CDR2 YYNGEE. The CDR3 region is CASSPRTSGLYNEQFF. For the CDR3, the DNA is TGTGCCAGCAGCCCCCGGACTAGCGGGTTATACAATGAGCAGTTCTTC.

The gene calls are TRBV19 and TRBJ1-6; D might be TRBD1 (6 bases). Trimming removed 6 bases at V and 10 bases at J, with 13 bases between. Germline V CDR1 and CDR2: LNHDA, SQIVND (reference sequence). This CDR3 is 13 amino acids long. CDR3 amino acids: CASSFTGRSPLHF. In DNA, the CDR3 is TGTGCCAGTAGCTTCACAGGGCGCTCACCCCTCCACTTT.

The chain combines TRBV20-1 with TRBJ1-1; D remains unclear. Trimming took 3 bases from V and 4 from J, leaving 6 bases between them. Per germline, CDR1 DFQATT and CDR2 SNEGSKA (reference sequence). The CDR3 consists of 11 residues. In DNA, the CDR3 is TGCAGTGCTAGGTACGGCACTGAAGCTTTCTTT. The encoded protein is CSARYGTEAFF.

The chain is built from TRBV2 and TRBJ1-1, with 7 bases fitting TRBD1. Germline V CDR1 and CDR2: SNHLY, FYNNEI. This CDR3 has 14 amino acids. The junction had 5 bases not matched to a gene; V was cut back by 6 bases and J by 1 base. In nucleotides, the CDR3 is TGTGCCAGCAGAGCCACAGGGGCGAACACTGAAGCTTTCTTT. Its translation is CASRATGANTEAFF.

This rearrangement joins TRBV11-3 to TRBJ2-7, with TRBD1 as a possible D gene (5 bases). Trimming stripped 2 bases from V and 11 bases from J, with 16 bases between. The germline gives CDR1 SGHNT, CDR2 YENEEA. CDR3 length: 13 residues. CDR3 in amino acids: CASSLIGQGKEYF. In nucleotides, the CDR3 is TGTGCCAGCAGCTTAATCGGGCAGGGTAAAGAGTACTTC. The full variable domain, completed using reference TRBV11-3 and TRBJ2-7, is EAGVVQSPRYKIIEKKQPVAFWCNPISGHNTLYWYLQNLGQGPELLIRYENEEAVDDSQLPKDRFSAERLKGVDSTLKIQPAELGDSAVYLCASSLIGQGKEYFGPGTRLTVT.

This chain connects TRBV6-1 to TRBJ1-5, with D perhaps matching TRBD1 (6 bases). V was clipped by 2 bases and J by 7 bases, with 12 bases between them. Germline-derived CDR1 and CDR2 are MNHNS and SASEGT. The CDR3 is made up of 14 amino acids. For the CDR3, the DNA is TGTGCCAGCAGTGAACAGGGGCCTGAACAGCCCCAGCATTTT. It translates to CASSEQGPEQPQHF.

V and J are TRBV9 and TRBJ2-7; D unresolved. Germline V gene lookup returns CDR1 SGDLS and CDR2 YYNGEE. V dropped 0 bases and J dropped 6 bases, with 16 bases sitting between them. CDR3 length equals 15 residues. CDR3 DNA: TGTGCCAGCAGCGTAGAAGGTACTTGGGCCTTCGAGCAGTACTTC. Its translation: CASSVEGTWAFEQYF.

This clone appeared a single time. This sequence joins TRBV2 and TRBJ2-5; possible D gene TRBD2, 7 bases. Germline values: CDR1 SNHLY, CDR2 FYNNEI. Trimming cost V 7 bases and J 4 bases, with 22 bases left between them. This CDR3 is 16 amino acids long. CDR3 sequence reads: CASNNDRGGGGETQYF. The CDR3 DNA is TGTGCCAGCAACAACGACAGAGGGGGGGGAGGAGAGACCCAGTACTTC.

The chain has TRBV12-5 and TRBJ1-6; 7 bases are shared with TRBD1. The CDR3 has 19 amino acids. V gave up 0 bases and J gave up 10 bases; unmatched junction bases: 18. CDR1 is LGHNT and CDR2 is FRNRAP in the germline V gene. The CDR3: CASGLVRLNDRARGSPLHF. In DNA form, the CDR3 reads TGTGCTAGTGGTTTGGTACGATTAAATGACAGGGCAAGAGGATCACCCCTCCACTTT.

Notes on this clone: The germline gene is not matched at one end of the junction; a read error may be the cause. This rearrangement joins TRBV7-7 to TRBJ2-1; a weak D match, TRBD2 (6 bases). This CDR3 is built from 15 residues. Germline lookup yields CDR1 SSHAT and CDR2 FNYEAQ (reference sequence). CDR3: CASSRELGGPNEQFF. The CDR3 coding sequence is TGTGCTAGCAGCCGAGAACTGGGGGGACCCAATGAGCAGTTCTTC.

The chain combines TRBV19 with TRBJ1-1; a possible D gene is TRBD1 (5 bases). From germline, CDR1 is LNHDA and CDR2 SQIVND (reference sequence). CDR3 size: 13 residues. Trimming pared 3 bases from V and 4 bases from J, leaving 9 bases between. The CDR3 region has the DNA TGTGCCAGTAGTATGCAGGGAGGCACTGAAGCTTTCTTT. Translated: CASSMQGGTEAFF.

V usage is TRBV5-1 and J usage is TRBJ2-4; TRBD2 agrees at 9 bases. Trimming at V came to 4 bases and at J to 0 bases, leaving 11 bases not matched to a gene. CDR1 SGHRS and CDR2 YFSETQ come from the germline V gene. The CDR3 covers 18 residues. The CDR3 loop reads CASSPGVSGSPAKNIQYF. CDR3 bases: TGCGCCAGCAGCCCTGGAGTTAGCGGGAGCCCAGCCAAAAACATTCAGTACTTC.

The V call is TRBV7-3, the J call TRBJ2-1; D gene ambiguous. Germline CDR1 SGHTA, CDR2 FQGTGA. Deletions cut 2 bases from V and 7 bases from J, with 9 bases between. The CDR3 has 13 residues. The DNA for the CDR3 is TGTGCCAGCAGCTTATCGCGGCAGAATGAGCAGTTCTTC. It is translated as CASSLSRQNEQFF.

The chain employs TRBV30 and TRBJ2-2; 9 bases are shared with TRBD1. The CDR3 sequence is 14 residues long. In germline, CDR1 is GTSNPN, CDR2 SVGIG (reference sequence). V shed 1 base, J shed 7 bases, and the junction held 4 bases outside the gene matches. In nucleotides, the CDR3 is TGTGCCTGGAGTGGGGACAGGGAAATCGGGGAGCTGTTTTTT. It translates to CAWSGDREIGELFF.

The gene calls are TRBV5-1 and TRBJ2-4; a possible D gene is TRBD1 (6 bases). V was trimmed by 4 bases and J by 2 bases, leaving 16 bases between them. Germline CDR1 SGHRS, CDR2 YFSETQ. The length of the CDR3 is 16 residues. The DNA of the CDR3 is TGCGCCAGCAGCCCCACAGGGCTGGGATCCAAAAACATTCAGTACTTC. Protein sequence: CASSPTGLGSKNIQYF.

V is TRBV6-5 and J is TRBJ2-3; D might be TRBD2 (6 bases). Trimming removed 6 bases from V and 2 bases from J, with 12 bases in between. Looked up from germline, CDR1 is MNHEY and CDR2 is SVGAGI. CDR3 length: 14 amino acids. CDR3 residues: CASRPGLHTDTQYF. In nucleotides, the CDR3 is TGTGCCAGCAGGCCGGGACTCCACACAGATACGCAGTATTTT.